The 19 T cell receptor beta chains presented below share a single source sample, sequenced in a study of post-analysis software for immune sequencing data. Built from TCR beta cDNA, the libraries had unique molecular identifiers in them. TCRdb recomputed calls from the PCR reads with MiXCR, one row per CDR3 protein. The repertoire holds approximately 360,000 distinct CDR3 sequences, with around 37% as singletons. For these TCRs, the target antigens are not known. Study conclusions and caveats: In patients, about 5 TRBV segments were more frequent than in controls, with TRBV5-6, TRBV5-1 and TRBV20-1 among them.

The material sequenced was blood. Every receptor here comes from a girl aged 10 to 17 with multiple sclerosis.

This clonotype was observed a handful of times. The chain employs TRBV9 and TRBJ2-7; TRBD1 aligns across 10 bases. This CDR3 contains 15 residues. Per the germline V gene, CDR1 is SGDLS and CDR2 is YYNGEE. After removal of 3 bases from V and 5 bases from J, the junction contained 8 bases not matched to a gene. The CDR3 is CASSAPGQGSHEQYF. CDR3 bases: TGTGCCAGCAGCGCCCCGGGACAGGGGTCCCACGAGCAGTACTTC.

A few counts support this clonotype. The CDR3 DNA follows: TGCAGTGCTAGAGAGTGGGGGCAGGGGCAGGCCTATAATTCACCCCTCCACTTT. It yields the protein CSAREWGQGQAYNSPLHF. The chain employs TRBV20-1 and TRBJ1-6, with a weak D call TRBD1 (6 bases). CDR1 is DFQATT and CDR2 is SNEGSKA in the germline V gene (reference sequence). This CDR3 spans 18 amino acids. Trimming cost V 0 bases and J 2 bases, with 17 bases left between them.

The rearrangement links TRBV6-5 to TRBJ2-1; 8 bases fit TRBD2. The CDR3 is 16 residues long. Germline V lookup: CDR1 MNHEY, CDR2 SVGAGI. The V segment lost 5 bases and the J segment 3 bases; nucleotides outside the gene matches: 9. CDR3 DNA sequence: TGTGCCAGCAGTCCCATGGGAGCGGGGGTCTACAATGAGCAGTTCTTC. The encoded protein is CASSPMGAGVYNEQFF.

This rearrangement joins TRBV6-1 to TRBJ1-2; no clear D. The CDR3 runs to 13 residues. CDR1 MNHNS and CDR2 SASEGT come from the germline V gene. V was cut by 6 bases and J by 4 bases, with 12 bases left in between. Here the CDR3 DNA reads TGTGCCAGCAGGAAAGCATCGACCTATGGCTACACCTTC. This sequence encodes CASRKASTYGYTF.

This rearrangement joins TRBV20-1 to TRBJ2-1; D gene unclear. This CDR3 region has 15 residues. Per germline, CDR1 DFQATT and CDR2 SNEGSKA (reference sequence). Trimming removed 1 base from V and 8 bases from J, with 18 bases in between. The CDR3 coding sequence is TGCAGTGCTAGAGTGGCTTCATCTTCTTTGCATGAGCAGTTCTTC. It is translated as CSARVASSSLHEQFF.

The chain has TRBV20-1 and TRBJ1-5; tentatively, D is TRBD1 (5 bases). The germline V and J ends were trimmed by 0 bases and 9 bases, with 12 bases remaining between them. Looked up from germline, CDR1 is DFQATT and CDR2 is SNEGSKA (reference sequence). There are 13 residues in the CDR3. The CDR3, as DNA: TGCAGTGCTAGAGACGGGGCCCAATGGCCCCAGCATTTT. It specifies CSARDGAQWPQHF.

In the case of this clonotype: This may be a read error, as it is one base from a much larger clone. This chain joins TRBV20-1 and TRBJ1-2; maybe TRBD1 (6 bases). Per the germline V gene, CDR1 is DFQATT and CDR2 is SNEGSKA (reference sequence). This CDR3 is 13 amino acids long. V dropped 8 bases and J dropped 1 base, with 14 bases sitting between them. CDR3 nucleotide sequence: TGCAGTACTGGTACAGGGTATAACTATGGCTACACCTTC. It yields the protein CSTGTGYNYGYTF.

This clonotype was detected a few times. V gene TRBV12-3 or TRBV12-4 combines with J gene TRBJ2-3; TRBD2 agrees at 8 bases. J lost 4 bases, V lost 10 bases, and 7 bases had no gene match. The CDR3 extends over 13 amino acids. CDR3 in DNA: TGTGCCACGAGCGGGGGAGGGTCAGATACGCAGTATTTT. Residues: CATSGGGSDTQYF.

The V call is TRBV27, the J call TRBJ2-3; 11 bases map to TRBD2. V was pared by 7 bases and J by 2 bases, with 8 bases of the junction left unmatched. The CDR3 covers 16 residues. Germline CDR1 reads MNHEY; CDR2 reads SMNVEV (reference sequence). The CDR3 DNA reads TGTGCCAGCACGCCTCTAGCGGGGGGTAACACAGATACGCAGTATTTT. Protein product: CASTPLAGGNTDTQYF.

The genes are TRBV7-2 and TRBJ1-5; 8 bases fit TRBD1. The V segment lost 6 bases and the J segment 0 bases; nucleotides outside the gene matches: 4. CDR1 is SGHTA, CDR2 FQGNSA, per germline. This CDR3 comprises 15 residues. The CDR3 bases are TGTGCCAGCAGTTGGGACAGGAATAGCAATCAGCCCCAGCATTTT. Its protein is CASSWDRNSNQPQHF.

This clonotype has a handful of counts. The chain couples TRBV12-3 or TRBV12-4 to TRBJ1-5; a weak D match, TRBD1 (6 bases). This CDR3 has 16 amino acids. The V and J ends lost 2 bases and 2 bases respectively, with 13 bases between them. The CDR3 coding sequence is TGTGCCAGCAGTTTAAGTTCGGGGGCCGGCAATCAGCCCCAGCATTTT. Its translation is CASSLSSGAGNQPQHF.

V and J are TRBV4-1 and TRBJ2-7; D assignment may be TRBD1 or TRBD2 (5 bases each). CDR1 and CDR2 from the germline V gene are MGHRA and YSYEKL. CDR3 length: 14 amino acids. Trimming removed 6 bases at V and 4 bases at J, with 16 bases between. The CDR3 loop is CASSTGLGRYEQYF. CDR3 in DNA: TGCGCCAGCAGTACGGGGCTGGGTCGGTACGAGCAGTACTTC.

The chain has TRBV11-1 and TRBJ2-1; 12 nucleotides line up with TRBD2. The CDR3 is 17 residues long. Germline CDR1 is SGHAT and CDR2 is FQDESV (reference sequence). J lost 4 bases, V lost 1 base, and 5 bases had no gene match. CDR3 sequence reads: CASSLVRTSGDYNEQFF. CDR3 in DNA: TGTGCCAGCAGCTTAGTTCGGACTAGCGGGGATTACAATGAGCAGTTCTTC.

The rearrangement joins TRBV20-1 to TRBJ2-1, with D unresolved. From germline, CDR1 is DFQATT and CDR2 SNEGSKA (reference sequence). The ends were cut back, 5 bases at V and 5 bases at J, with 16 bases in the middle. This CDR3 has 14 residues. The CDR3 DNA reads as TGCAGTGCTGCCTTTGGAAGGGTAGACAATGAGCAGTTCTTC. Translation: CSAAFGRVDNEQFF.

V usage is TRBV7-9 and J usage is TRBJ2-3; possible D gene TRBD2, 5 bases. V was clipped by 5 bases and J by 5 bases, with 20 bases between them. This CDR3 is 16 amino acids long. CDR1 is SEHNR, CDR2 FQNEAQ, per germline (reference sequence). The CDR3 DNA reads as TGTGCCAGCAGCCCCTCCCCCATGTCGGCGGGAGATACGCAGTATTTT. Its protein is CASSPSPMSAGDTQYF.

This clonotype was recorded a few times. The chain employs TRBV12-3 or TRBV12-4 and TRBJ2-1, with D possibly TRBD2 on 6 matching bases. CDR3 length: 13 residues. Trimming cost V 6 bases and J 5 bases, with 11 bases left between them. The CDR3 loop reads CASSRDWDNEQFF. CDR3 bases: TGTGCCAGCAGCCGGGACTGGGACAATGAGCAGTTCTTC.

This clonotype occurred a few times. The CDR3 sequence: CASSDRTGGQYNEQFF. The CDR3 region has the DNA TGTGCCAGCAGTGACCGGACAGGGGGACAGTACAATGAGCAGTTCTTC. The chain is built from TRBV6-1 and TRBJ2-1; TRBD1 aligns across 10 bases. The CDR3 runs 16 residues. In germline, CDR1 is MNHNS, CDR2 SASEGT. J gave up 4 bases and V 3 bases, and 6 bases lay outside the gene matches.

CDR3 in DNA: TGTGCCAGCAGCCAAGAACCGCTAGCGGGGGGGAAGGTTGAGCAGTTCTTC. Protein sequence: CASSQEPLAGGKVEQFF. The V gene is TRBV3-1, the J gene TRBJ2-1; TRBD2 matches at 12 bases. V shed 0 bases and J 9 bases; nucleotides not matched to a gene: 9. The CDR3 contains 17 residues. The V gene's germline CDR1 is LGHDT and CDR2 YNNKEL (reference sequence).

The chain recombines TRBV5-1 with TRBJ1-1; the D is unclear. Deletions cut 5 bases from V and 3 bases from J, with 17 bases between. Germline CDR1 is SGHRS and CDR2 is YFSETQ. The CDR3 loop spans 15 amino acids. The CDR3 DNA sequence: TGCGCCAGCAGGTCCGGACGGTCCCTCGACACTGAAGCTTTCTTT. It specifies CASRSGRSLDTEAFF.